This T cell receptor beta chain was identified in a study of cytomegalovirus exposure and HLA in healthy donors. Study results and limitations: Common viral pathogens were later found to be apparently linked to several of the most significant clusters. There were reportedly fewer N-insertions in an Asian-associated ancestry cluster than the roughly 610-donor mean, in a later analysis. About 87% or about 30% of the time was how often most TCR beta V segments were productive, according to an earlier analysis.

As concerns this clone: Antigen: not known.

There are 15 residues in the CDR3. From germline, CDR1 is MGHRA and CDR2 YSYEKL. V lost 4 bases to trimming and J lost 3 bases; unmatched junction nucleotides: 7. The PCR employed 60 Vbeta primers together with 13 Jbeta primers. Profiling relied on immunoSEQ multiplex PCR, and the TCRdb table lists in-frame clones only, not all of them. The data contain around 280,000 clones, 70% to 90% of them singletons. Material for sequencing was PBMCs. V is TRBV4-1 and J is TRBJ1-1; 8 bases align to TRBD1. This clonotype originated in a young woman in good health and CMV-seronegative. The CDR3 nucleotides read TGCGCCAGCAGCCCCAGGGGGCTGGGGGACACTGAAGCTTTCTTT. Translation: CASSPRGLGDTEAFF.